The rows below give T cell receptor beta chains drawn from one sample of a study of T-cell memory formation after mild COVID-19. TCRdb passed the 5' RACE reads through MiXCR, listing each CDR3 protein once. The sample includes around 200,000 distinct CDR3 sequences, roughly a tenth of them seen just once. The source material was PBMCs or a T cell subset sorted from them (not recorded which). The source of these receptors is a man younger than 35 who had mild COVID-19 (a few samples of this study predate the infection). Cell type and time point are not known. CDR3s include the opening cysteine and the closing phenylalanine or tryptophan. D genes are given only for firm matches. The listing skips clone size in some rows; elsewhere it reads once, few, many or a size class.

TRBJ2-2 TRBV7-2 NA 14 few CASSPQQNPGELFF TGTGCCAGCAGCCCACAACAGAATCCCGGGGAGCTGTTTTTT
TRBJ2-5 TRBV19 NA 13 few CASQGRPSETQYF TGTGCCAGTCAAGGAAGACCGTCGGAGACCCAGTACTTC
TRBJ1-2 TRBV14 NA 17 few CASSQSTRGPLTGGYTF TGTGCCAGCAGCCAAAGTACCCGGGGGCCCTTAACCGGTGGCTACACCTTC
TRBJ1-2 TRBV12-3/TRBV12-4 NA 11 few CASRAGYGYTF TGTGCCAGCAGGGCAGGGTATGGCTACACCTTC
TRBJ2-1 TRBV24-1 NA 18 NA CATLRSPGDGSSYNEQFF TGTGCCACCTTGAGGAGCCCTGGTGACGGTAGCTCCTACAATGAGCAGTTCTTC
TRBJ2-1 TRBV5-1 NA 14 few CASSSESLGNEQFF TGCGCCAGCAGCTCTGAATCCTTGGGCAATGAGCAGTTCTTC
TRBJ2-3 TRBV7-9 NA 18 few CASSSTRGGVTSINTQYF TGTGCCAGCAGCTCCACCCGAGGAGGGGTCACTAGCATCAATACGCAGTATTTT
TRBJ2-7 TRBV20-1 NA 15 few CSAPRPQVSSYEQYF TGCAGTGCTCCACGGCCTCAGGTGAGCTCCTACGAGCAGTACTTC
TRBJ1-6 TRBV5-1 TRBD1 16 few CASSLSQGARGSPLHF TGCGCCAGCAGCTTGAGTCAGGGGGCGCGTGGGTCACCCCTCCACTTT
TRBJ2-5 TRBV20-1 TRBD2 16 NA CSAQIPSGGDQETQYF TGCAGTGCCCAGATTCCTAGCGGGGGGGACCAAGAGACCCAGTACTTC
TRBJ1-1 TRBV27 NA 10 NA CASIKGVAFF TGTGCCAGCATAAAGGGGGTAGCTTTCTTT
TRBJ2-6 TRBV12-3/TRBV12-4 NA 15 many CASSFGSSGANVLTF TGTGCCAGCAGTTTTGGGAGCTCTGGGGCCAACGTCCTGACTTTC
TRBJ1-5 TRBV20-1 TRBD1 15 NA CSAQGDRGRNQPQHF TGCAGTGCTCAAGGGGACAGGGGGCGCAATCAGCCCCAGCATTTT
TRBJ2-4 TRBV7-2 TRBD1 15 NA CASSYVDRVKNIQYF TGTGCCAGCAGCTATGTGGACAGGGTCAAAAACATTCAGTACTTC
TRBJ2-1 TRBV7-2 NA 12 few CASSPRVRGKFF TGTGCCAGCAGCCCCCGTGTTCGGGGCAAGTTCTTC
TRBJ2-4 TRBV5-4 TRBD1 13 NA CASSPRQGDIQYF TGTGCCAGCAGCCCCCGGCAGGGGGACATTCAGTACTTC
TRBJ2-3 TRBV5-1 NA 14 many CASSLVLDTDTQYF TGCGCCAGCAGCTTGGTACTCGACACAGATACGCAGTATTTT
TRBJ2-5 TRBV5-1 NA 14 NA CASSLVAGRETQYF TGCGCCAGCAGCTTGGTCGCGGGCAGGGAGACCCAGTACTTC
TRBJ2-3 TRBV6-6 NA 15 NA CASSYGGLYTDTQYF TGTGCCAGCAGCTACGGGGGGCTCTACACAGATACGCAGTATTTT
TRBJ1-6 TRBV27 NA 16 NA CASSLSTVSGNSPLHF TGTGCCAGCAGTTTATCCACAGTGAGTGGTAATTCACCCCTCCACTTT
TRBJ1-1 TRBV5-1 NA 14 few CASSENPGTTEAFF TGCGCCAGCAGCGAAAACCCAGGGACTACTGAAGCTTTCTTT
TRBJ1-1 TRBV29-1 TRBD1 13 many CSVAGQESTEAFF TGCAGCGTCGCTGGACAGGAAAGCACTGAAGCTTTCTTT